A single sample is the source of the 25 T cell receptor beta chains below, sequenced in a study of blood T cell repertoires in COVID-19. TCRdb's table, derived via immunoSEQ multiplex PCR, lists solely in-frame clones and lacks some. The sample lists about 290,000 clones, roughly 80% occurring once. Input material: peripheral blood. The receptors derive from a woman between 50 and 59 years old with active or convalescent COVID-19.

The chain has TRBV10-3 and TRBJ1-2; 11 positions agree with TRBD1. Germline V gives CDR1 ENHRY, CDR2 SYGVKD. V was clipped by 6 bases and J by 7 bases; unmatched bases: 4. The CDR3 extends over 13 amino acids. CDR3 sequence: CAIRTDRGLGYTF. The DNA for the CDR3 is TGTGCCATCAGAACGGACAGGGGGCTTGGCTACACCTTC.

The CDR3 coding sequence is TGTGCCAGCAGCGGGACCAAGACTAGTGCCAATGAGCAGTTCTTC. Translation gives CASSGTKTSANEQFF. This sequence joins TRBV9 and TRBJ2-1, with a possible D match to TRBD2 (6 bases). The V end was cut by 3 bases, the J end by 6 bases, with 16 bases between. Germline-derived CDR1 and CDR2 are SGDLS and YYNGEE. The CDR3 consists of 15 residues.

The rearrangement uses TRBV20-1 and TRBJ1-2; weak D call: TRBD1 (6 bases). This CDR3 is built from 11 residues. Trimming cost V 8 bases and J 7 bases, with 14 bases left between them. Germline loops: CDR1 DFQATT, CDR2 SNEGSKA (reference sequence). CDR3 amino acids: CSTQGFAGYTF. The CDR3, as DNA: TGCAGTACCCAGGGGTTCGCTGGCTACACCTTC.

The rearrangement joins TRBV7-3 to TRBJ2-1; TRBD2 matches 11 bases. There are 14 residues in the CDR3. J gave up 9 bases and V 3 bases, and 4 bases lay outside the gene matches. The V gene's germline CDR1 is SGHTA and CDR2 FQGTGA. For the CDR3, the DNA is TGTGCCAGCAGCTTTAGCGGGAGGGCCGGTGAGCAGTTCTTC. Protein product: CASSFSGRAGEQFF.

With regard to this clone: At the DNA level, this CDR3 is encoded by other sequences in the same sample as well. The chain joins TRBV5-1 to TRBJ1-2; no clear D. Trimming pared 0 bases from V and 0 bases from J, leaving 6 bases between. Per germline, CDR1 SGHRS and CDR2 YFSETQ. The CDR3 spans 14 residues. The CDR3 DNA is TGCGCCAGCAGCTTGGAGAGTCCTAACTATGGCTACACCTTC. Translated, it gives CASSLESPNYGYTF.

The CDR3 sequence is CASSTPGGRDSPLHF. The CDR3 nucleotides read TGTGCCAGTAGTACCCCGGGGGGCCGGGATTCACCCCTCCACTTT. The chain employs TRBV19 and TRBJ1-6; TRBD1 might be the D (6 bases). Between the trimmed V and J ends, which lost 4 bases and 8 bases, there was a span of 15 bases. This CDR3 spans 15 amino acids. Germline loops: CDR1 LNHDA, CDR2 SQIVND (reference sequence). The entire variable domain, with the rest obtained from reference TRBV19 and TRBJ1-6, is as follows: DGGITQSPKYLFRKEGQNVTLSCEQNLNHDAMYWYRQDPGQGLRLIYYSQIVNDFQKGDIAEGYSVSREKKESFPLTVTSAQKNPTAFYLCASSTPGGRDSPLHFGNGTRLTVT.

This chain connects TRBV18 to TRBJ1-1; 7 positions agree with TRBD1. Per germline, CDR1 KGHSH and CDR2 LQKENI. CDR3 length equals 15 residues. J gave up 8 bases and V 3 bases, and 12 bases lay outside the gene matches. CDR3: CASSPSGQTYNEAFF. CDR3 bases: TGTGCCAGCTCACCCTCGGGACAGACTTACAACGAAGCTTTCTTT.

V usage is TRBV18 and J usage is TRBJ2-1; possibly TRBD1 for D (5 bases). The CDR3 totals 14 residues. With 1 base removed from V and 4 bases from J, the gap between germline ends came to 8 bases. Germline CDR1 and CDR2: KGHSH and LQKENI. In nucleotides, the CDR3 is TGTGCCAGCTCACCACTGGACACATACAATGAGCAGTTCTTC. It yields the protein CASSPLDTYNEQFF.

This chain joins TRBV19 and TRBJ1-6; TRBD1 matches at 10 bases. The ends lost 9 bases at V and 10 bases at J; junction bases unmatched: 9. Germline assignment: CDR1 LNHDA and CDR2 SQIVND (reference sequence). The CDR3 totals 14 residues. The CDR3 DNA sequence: TGTGCCAGCAATCGGGACAGGGGTCTCTCACCCCTCCACTTT. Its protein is CASNRDRGLSPLHF.

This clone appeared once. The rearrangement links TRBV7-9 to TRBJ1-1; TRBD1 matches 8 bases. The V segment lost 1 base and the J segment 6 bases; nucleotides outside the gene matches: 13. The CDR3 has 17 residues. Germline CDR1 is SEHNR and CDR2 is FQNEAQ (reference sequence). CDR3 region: CASSLVQGASVLAEAFF. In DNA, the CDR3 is TGTGCCAGCAGCTTAGTCCAGGGGGCGAGTGTATTGGCTGAAGCTTTCTTT.

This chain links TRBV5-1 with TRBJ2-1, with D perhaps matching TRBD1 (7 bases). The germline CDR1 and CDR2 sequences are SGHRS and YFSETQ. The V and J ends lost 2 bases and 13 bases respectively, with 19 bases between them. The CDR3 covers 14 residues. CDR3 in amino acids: CASSFGAGRGDQFF. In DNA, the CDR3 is TGCGCCAGCAGCTTTGGCGCTGGCAGGGGGGATCAGTTCTTC.

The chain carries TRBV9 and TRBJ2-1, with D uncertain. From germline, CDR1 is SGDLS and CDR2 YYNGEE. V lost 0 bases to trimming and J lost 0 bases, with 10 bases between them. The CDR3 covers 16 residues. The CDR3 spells CASSVEALSSYNEQFF. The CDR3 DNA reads TGTGCCAGCAGCGTAGAAGCGCTGAGCTCCTACAATGAGCAGTTCTTC.

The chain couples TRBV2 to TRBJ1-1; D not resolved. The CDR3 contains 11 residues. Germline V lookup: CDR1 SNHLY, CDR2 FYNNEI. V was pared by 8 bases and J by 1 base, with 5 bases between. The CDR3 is CASRENTEAFF. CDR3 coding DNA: TGTGCCAGCCGCGAGAACACTGAAGCTTTCTTT.

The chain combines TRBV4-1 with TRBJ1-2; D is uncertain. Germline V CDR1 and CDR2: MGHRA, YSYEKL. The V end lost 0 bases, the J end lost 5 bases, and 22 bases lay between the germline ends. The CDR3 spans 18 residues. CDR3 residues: CASSQDAMPGPGRYGYTF. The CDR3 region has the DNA TGCGCCAGCAGCCAAGATGCCATGCCGGGCCCGGGGAGGTATGGCTACACCTTC.

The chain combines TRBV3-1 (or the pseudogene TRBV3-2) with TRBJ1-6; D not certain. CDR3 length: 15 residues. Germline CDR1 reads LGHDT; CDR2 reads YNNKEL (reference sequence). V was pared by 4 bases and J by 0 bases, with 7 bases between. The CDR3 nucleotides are TGTGCCAGCAGCCCACGGAGCTCCTATAATTCACCCCTCCACTTT. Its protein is CASSPRSSYNSPLHF.

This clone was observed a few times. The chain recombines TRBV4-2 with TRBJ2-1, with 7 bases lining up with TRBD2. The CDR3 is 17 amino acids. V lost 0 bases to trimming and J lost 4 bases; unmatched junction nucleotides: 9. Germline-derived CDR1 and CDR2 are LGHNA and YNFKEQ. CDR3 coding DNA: TGTGCCAGCAGCCAAGATATGTCGCGGGAGAAATACAATGAGCAGTTCTTC. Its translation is CASSQDMSREKYNEQFF.

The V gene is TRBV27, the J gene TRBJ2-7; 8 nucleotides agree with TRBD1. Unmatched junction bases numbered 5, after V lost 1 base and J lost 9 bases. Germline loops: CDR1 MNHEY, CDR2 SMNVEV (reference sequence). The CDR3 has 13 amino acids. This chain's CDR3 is CASSLFGQGGQYF. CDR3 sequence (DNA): TGTGCCAGCAGTTTATTCGGACAGGGTGGGCAGTACTTC.

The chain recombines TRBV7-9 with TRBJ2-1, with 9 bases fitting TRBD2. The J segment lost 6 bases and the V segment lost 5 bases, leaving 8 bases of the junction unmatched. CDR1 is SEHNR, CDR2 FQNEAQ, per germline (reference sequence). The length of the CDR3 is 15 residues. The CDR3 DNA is TGTGCCAGCAGCGAGAGAGGGACTAGCAGCAATGAGCAGTTCTTC. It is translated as CASSERGTSSNEQFF.

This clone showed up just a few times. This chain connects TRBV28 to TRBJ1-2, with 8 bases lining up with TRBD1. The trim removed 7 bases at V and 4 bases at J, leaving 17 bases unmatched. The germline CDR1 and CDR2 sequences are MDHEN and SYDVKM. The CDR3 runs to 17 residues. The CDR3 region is CASKSRQGPNLFYGYTF. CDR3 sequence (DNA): TGTGCCAGCAAATCCCGACAGGGGCCCAACCTTTTCTATGGCTACACCTTC.

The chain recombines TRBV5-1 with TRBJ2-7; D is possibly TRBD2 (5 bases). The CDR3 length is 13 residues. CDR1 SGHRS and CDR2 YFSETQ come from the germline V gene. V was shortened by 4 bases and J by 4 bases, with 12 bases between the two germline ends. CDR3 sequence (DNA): TGCGCCAGCAGCCTGGGGTCGGGGTACGAGCAGTACTTC. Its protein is CASSLGSGYEQYF.

The CDR3 reads CASSFGLAGEGETQYF. The CDR3 nucleotides read TGTGCCAGCAGCTTCGGACTAGCGGGAGAAGGAGAGACCCAGTACTTC. The chain is built from TRBV5-4 and TRBJ2-5; the match to TRBD2 covers 13 bases. The CDR3 runs 16 residues. Trimming took 2 bases from V and 4 from J; bases not matched to a gene: 5. CDR1 is SGHNT and CDR2 is YYREEE in the germline V gene (reference sequence).

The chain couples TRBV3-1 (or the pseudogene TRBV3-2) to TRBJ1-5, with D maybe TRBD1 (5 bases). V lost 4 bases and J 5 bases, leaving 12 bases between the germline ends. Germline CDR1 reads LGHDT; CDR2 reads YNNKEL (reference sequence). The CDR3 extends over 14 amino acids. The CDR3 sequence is CASSPVWGDQPQHF. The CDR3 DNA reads TGTGCCAGCAGCCCAGTATGGGGGGATCAGCCCCAGCATTTT.

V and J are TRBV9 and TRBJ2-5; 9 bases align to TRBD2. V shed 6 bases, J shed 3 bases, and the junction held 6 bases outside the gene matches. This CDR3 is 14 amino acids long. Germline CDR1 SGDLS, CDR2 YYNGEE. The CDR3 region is CASNSGSGEETQYF. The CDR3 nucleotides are TGTGCCAGCAATAGCGGGAGTGGTGAAGAGACCCAGTACTTC.

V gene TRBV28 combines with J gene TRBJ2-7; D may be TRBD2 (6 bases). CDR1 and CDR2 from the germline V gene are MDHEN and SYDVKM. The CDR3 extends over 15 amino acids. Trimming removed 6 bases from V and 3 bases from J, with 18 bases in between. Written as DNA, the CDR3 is TGTGCCAGCAGATCCGGGGTAGCGGCTATCTACGAGCAGTACTTC. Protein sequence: CASRSGVAAIYEQYF.

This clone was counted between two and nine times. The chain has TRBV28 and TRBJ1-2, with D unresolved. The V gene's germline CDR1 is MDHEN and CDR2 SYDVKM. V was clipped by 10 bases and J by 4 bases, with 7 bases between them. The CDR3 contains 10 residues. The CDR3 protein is CATAGYGYTF. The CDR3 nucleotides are TGTGCCACCGCCGGCTATGGCTACACCTTC.